One and the same sample provided the 27 T cell receptor beta chains below, sequenced in a study of pediatric ulcerative colitis. The method was immunoSEQ multiplex PCR; TCRdb's version includes in-frame clones alone and lacks a portion of them. The sample comprises tens of thousands of clones, 65% to 80% of which are singletons, and about 9.1% rests with the top ten. The rectum was sampled with one to two pinch biopsies at colonoscopy. Sequenced: gut tissue. The origin of the receptors is a boy younger than 18 with severe ulcerative colitis.

The chain joins TRBV15 to TRBJ2-3; tentatively, D is TRBD1 (6 bases). The CDR3 totals 13 residues. Germline-derived CDR1 and CDR2 are LNHNV and YYDKDF (reference sequence). The V and J ends lost 6 bases and 2 bases respectively, with 9 bases between them. CDR3 amino acids: CATRTGTTDTQYF. The CDR3 DNA sequence: TGTGCCACCAGGACAGGTACCACAGATACGCAGTATTTT.

This clone was counted between two and nine times. J is TRBJ1-2 and V is TRBV29-1, with 8 bases that match TRBD1. V lost 5 bases, J lost 5 bases, and 4 bases stayed unmatched. Germline V gives CDR1 SQVTM, CDR2 ANQGSEA. The CDR3 consists of 12 residues. For the CDR3, the DNA is TGCAGCGTTCGACAGGGGAGATATGGCTACACCTTC. It translates to CSVRQGRYGYTF.

The chain couples TRBV28 to TRBJ2-3; D not certain. The CDR3 is 12 amino acids. Trimming removed 4 bases at V and 4 bases at J, with 6 bases between. Looked up from germline, CDR1 is MDHEN and CDR2 is SYDVKM. CDR3: CASSSFSDTQYF. In DNA form, the CDR3 reads TGTGCCAGCAGTTCTTTCTCAGATACGCAGTATTTT.

The chain uses TRBV5-4 and TRBJ2-7; 8 bases line up with TRBD1. This CDR3 has 14 amino acids. Germline V gene sequence: CDR1 SGHNT, CDR2 YYREEE (reference sequence). After removal of 0 bases from V and 4 bases from J, the junction contained 3 bases not matched to a gene. CDR3 loop: CASSLDRGYYEQYF. The CDR3 bases are TGTGCCAGCAGCTTGGACAGGGGGTATTACGAGCAGTACTTC.

V gene TRBV7-9 combines with J gene TRBJ1-5; D not certain. Trimming removed 1 base at V and 14 bases at J, with 12 bases between. CDR3 length: 12 amino acids. The germline CDR1 and CDR2 sequences are SEHNR and FQNEAQ (reference sequence). CDR3 sequence: CASSLGRHTKHF. DNA of the CDR3: TGTGCCAGCAGCTTAGGGCGGCACACGAAGCATTTT.

This rearrangement joins TRBV7-9 to TRBJ2-5, with D possibly being TRBD2 (7 bases). The V and J ends lost 6 bases and 2 bases respectively, with 16 bases between them. The CDR3 contains 15 residues. Germline assignment: CDR1 SEHNR and CDR2 FQNEAQ (reference sequence). CDR3 bases: TGTGCCAGCAGTCAAGGGGGGGCTAGTCAAGAGACCCAGTACTTC. This gives the protein CASSQGGASQETQYF.

CDR3 nucleotides: TGCGCCAGCATGTATACTCCGGGACAGGGTAACTATGGCTACACCTTC. Protein sequence: CASMYTPGQGNYGYTF. V gene TRBV10-2 combines with J gene TRBJ1-2, with 9 bases lining up with TRBD1. V lost 7 bases to trimming and J lost 1 base; unmatched junction nucleotides: 10. The CDR3 has 16 amino acids. Per the germline V gene, CDR1 is WSHSY and CDR2 is SAAADI.

This clone was observed a few times. The chain recombines TRBV10-3 with TRBJ2-7; D is unresolved. Germline assignment: CDR1 ENHRY and CDR2 SYGVKD. V gave up 8 bases and J gave up 2 bases, with 19 bases separating them. The CDR3 extends over 15 amino acids. Here the CDR3 DNA reads TGTGCCATCCGCTCGGCTAGTGGAGACGCCTACGAGCAGTACTTC. It translates to CAIRSASGDAYEQYF.

There are a few counts of this clone. The chain uses TRBV10-1 and TRBJ2-3; D is unclear. The ends were cut back, 0 bases at V and 5 bases at J, with 6 bases in the middle. Per germline, CDR1 WNHNN and CDR2 SYGVQD (reference sequence). This CDR3 has 13 amino acids. The CDR3 is CASSESLGDTQYF. The CDR3 region has the DNA TGCGCCAGCAGTGAGTCGTTGGGAGATACGCAGTATTTT.

The chain carries TRBV6-6 and TRBJ2-7; the D gene is possibly TRBD2 (6 bases). The CDR3 is 12 amino acids. CDR1 is MNHNY, CDR2 SVGAGI, per germline (reference sequence). The ends were cut back, 5 bases at V and 3 bases at J, with 8 bases in the middle. CDR3 nucleotides: TGTGCCAGCAGTGGGGACTTCTACGAGCAGTACTTC. Protein: CASSGDFYEQYF.

The rearrangement joins TRBV5-1 to TRBJ1-5; D is undetermined. Per the germline V gene, CDR1 is SGHRS and CDR2 is YFSETQ. The CDR3 has 14 amino acids. The V end was cut by 0 bases, the J end by 6 bases, with 10 bases between. CDR3 loop: CASSLEAGSQPQHF. The DNA for the CDR3 is TGCGCCAGCAGCTTGGAGGCGGGAAGTCAGCCCCAGCATTTT.

The genes are TRBV6-6 and TRBJ1-5; D is uncertain. Germline values: CDR1 MNHNY, CDR2 SVGAGI (reference sequence). The V gene lost 5 bases and the J gene lost 3 bases, with 11 bases spanning the gap. CDR3 size: 14 residues. As DNA, the CDR3 is TGTGCCAGCAGTCGACGGGCCGACAATCAGCCCCAGCATTTT. This gives the protein CASSRRADNQPQHF.

The chain employs TRBV9 and TRBJ1-5, with D maybe TRBD1 (5 bases). The germline gives CDR1 SGDLS, CDR2 YYNGEE. The CDR3 extends over 15 amino acids. The V end was cut by 0 bases, the J end by 6 bases, with 13 bases between. Here the CDR3 reads CASSVGGREGQPQHF. Written as DNA, the CDR3 is TGTGCCAGCAGCGTAGGGGGACGAGAAGGTCAGCCCCAGCATTTT. Combining the CDR3 with reference TRBV9 and TRBJ1-5 gives the whole variable domain DSGVTQTPKHLITATGQRVTLRCSPRSGDLSVYWYQQSLDQGLQFLIQYYNGEERAKGNILERFSAQQFPDLHSELNLSSLELGDSALYFCASSVGGREGQPQHFGDGTRLSIL.

This chain links TRBV5-6 with TRBJ2-4; 7 nucleotides match TRBD1. The J segment lost 15 bases and the V segment lost 0 bases, leaving 9 bases of the junction unmatched. Per the germline V gene, CDR1 is SGHDT and CDR2 is YYEEEE. The CDR3 covers 13 residues. The CDR3 coding sequence is TGTGCCAGCAGCTTGGTACGGGCAGGGGGTTGGTACTTC. This encodes CASSLVRAGGWYF. Variable domain in full (rest from reference TRBV5-6 and TRBJ2-4): DAGVTQSPTHLIKTRGQQVTLRCSPKSGHDTVSWYQQALGQGPQFIFQYYEEEERQRGNFPDRFSGHQFPNYSSELNVNALLLGDSALYLCASSLVRAGGWYFGAGTRLSVL.

The chain recombines TRBV28 with TRBJ1-2; TRBD1 matches 11 bases. This CDR3 region has 16 residues. J was trimmed by 4 bases and V by 6 bases; bases with no gene match: 10. Germline V gives CDR1 MDHEN, CDR2 SYDVKM. CDR3 bases: TGTGCCAGCAGCCTGGGGGGACAGGGGGACTCCTATGGCTACACCTTC. Translation: CASSLGGQGDSYGYTF.

The genes are TRBV21-1 and TRBJ2-7; TRBD1, the table's D call, was not compared with the DNA. TRBV21-1 has pseudogene status. The CDR3 consists of 14 residues. CDR3 coding DNA: TGTGCCAGCAGCATAAAGGGACAACGCCACGAGCAGTACTTC. Its translation: CASSIKGQRHEQYF.

This rearrangement joins TRBV15 to TRBJ1-5, with a possible D match to TRBD1 (5 bases). Trimming took off 3 bases at V and 16 bases at J, with 16 bases between the two ends. The CDR3 consists of 12 residues. Germline CDR1 LNHNV, CDR2 YYDKDF (reference sequence). CDR3 coding DNA: TGTGCCACCAGCAGTCCCCGGGACCGTGGACATTTT. Its translation is CATSSPRDRGHF.

As regards this clone: Germline is not matched at one junction end, which may reflect a read error. Other DNA sequences from this sample encode an identical CDR3 as well. The chain joins TRBV7-7 to TRBJ2-5; 7 positions match TRBD2. Germline values: CDR1 SSHAT, CDR2 FNYEAQ (reference sequence). The CDR3 has 15 residues. DNA for the CDR3: TGTGCTAGCAGCTCACTTGGCGGGGGACAAGAGACCCAGTACTTC. This gives the protein CASSSLGGGQETQYF.

The J gene is TRBJ2-5, the V gene TRBV7-3, with TRBD2 as a possible D gene (5 bases). The CDR3 consists of 16 residues. The V gene's germline CDR1 is SGHTA and CDR2 FQGTGA. The V end lost 1 base, the J end lost 1 base, and 13 bases lay between the germline ends. DNA for the CDR3: TGTGCCAGCAGCTTAAGGCGGGTCGTCGTCCAAGAGACCCAGTACTTC. Amino acid sequence: CASSLRRVVVQETQYF.

V and J are TRBV2 and TRBJ1-1, with D tentatively TRBD1 (5 bases). The germline gives CDR1 SNHLY, CDR2 FYNNEI. This CDR3 spans 13 amino acids. V lost 3 bases, J lost 1 base, and 6 bases lay in between. CDR3 nucleotides: TGTGCCAGCAGTGAGGGGGGGAACACTGAAGCTTTCTTT. Translated, it gives CASSEGGNTEAFF.

The CDR3 reads CATGSLNTEAFF. CDR3 nucleotide sequence: TGTGCCACCGGGTCCCTGAACACTGAAGCTTTCTTT. The chain couples TRBV7-9 to TRBJ1-1; D unresolved. Trimming stripped 10 bases from V and 0 bases from J, with 9 bases between. Germline V gene sequence: CDR1 SEHNR, CDR2 FQNEAQ (reference sequence). The CDR3 consists of 12 residues.

The V and J genes are TRBV7-9 and TRBJ2-5; 7 nucleotides agree with TRBD2. The CDR3 is made up of 15 amino acids. Losses at the gene ends were 1 base for V and 2 bases for J; bases not matched to a gene: 4. The germline V gene encodes CDR1 SEHNR and CDR2 FQNEAQ (reference sequence). CDR3: CASSLDYGGQETQYF. As DNA, the CDR3 is TGTGCCAGCAGCTTAGACTACGGGGGGCAAGAGACCCAGTACTTC.

The chain joins TRBV10-1 to TRBJ2-7; D is perhaps TRBD2 (5 bases). CDR1 and CDR2 from the germline V gene are WNHNN and SYGVQD (reference sequence). Deletions cut 2 bases from V and 6 bases from J, with 17 bases between. This CDR3 has 15 amino acids. The CDR3 nucleotides are TGCGCCAGCAGTGAGGACGAGAGGGATACCCGCGAGCAGTACTTC. Protein sequence: CASSEDERDTREQYF.

V and J are TRBV5-1 and TRBJ1-4; possible D gene TRBD1, 5 bases. Between the trimmed V and J ends, which lost 4 bases and 4 bases, there was a span of 14 bases. This CDR3 has 15 residues. Looked up from germline, CDR1 is SGHRS and CDR2 is YFSETQ. Here the CDR3 reads CASSPSDTINEKLFF. The DNA for the CDR3 is TGCGCCAGCAGCCCTTCGGACACTATTAATGAAAAACTGTTTTTT.

The gene calls are TRBV20-1 and TRBJ1-1; D gene ambiguous. Between the trimmed V and J ends, which lost 3 bases and 6 bases, there was a span of 8 bases. Germline assignment: CDR1 DFQATT and CDR2 SNEGSKA (reference sequence). There are 11 residues in the CDR3. CDR3 in amino acids: CSASEVAEAFF. CDR3 DNA: TGCAGTGCTAGTGAGGTGGCTGAAGCTTTCTTT.

This chain links TRBV6-1 with TRBJ1-4; tentatively, D is TRBD1 (6 bases). Germline V CDR1 and CDR2: MNHNS, SASEGT. The CDR3 spans 14 residues. Trimming took off 6 bases at V and 10 bases at J, with 18 bases between the two ends. The CDR3 protein is CASRDRTLYGKLFF. The CDR3 DNA follows: TGTGCCAGCAGAGACAGGACGCTCTACGGAAAACTGTTTTTT.

The chain uses TRBV7-9 and TRBJ2-7, with no clear D. The CDR3 is made up of 16 amino acids. Germline CDR1 SEHNR, CDR2 FQNEAQ (reference sequence). V lost 5 bases to trimming and J lost 0 bases, with 17 bases between them. The DNA for the CDR3 is TGTGCCAGCAGCCCCGGCGGTCCACAGACCTCCTACGAGCAGTACTTC. Translating gives CASSPGGPQTSYEQYF.